The rows below give T cell receptor beta chains drawn from one sample of a study of blood T cell repertoires in COVID-19. TCRdb's copy holds only in-frame clones and misses some; the assay was immunoSEQ multiplex PCR. The table lists hundreds of thousands of clones, approximately 84% of them singletons. Specimen: PBMCs or T cells enriched from blood (not recorded which). Every receptor here comes from a man in his forties or fifties who had recovered from COVID-19. CDR3s include the opening cysteine and the closing phenylalanine or tryptophan. D genes are given only for firm matches. Expanded clones get a size class; other rows say once, few or many, or leave the size out.

abundance	v_gene	j_gene	d_gene	CDR3aa	CDR3nt
few	TRBV28	TRBJ1-4	-	CATKPQGGNEKLFF	TGTGCCACCAAGCCTCAGGGTGGGAATGAAAAACTGTTTTTT
-	TRBV19	TRBJ1-2	-	CATSASNYGYTF	TGTGCCACCTCAGCGAGCAACTATGGCTACACCTTC
-	TRBV30	TRBJ1-5	-	CAWSVEGNQPQHF	TGTGCCTGGAGCGTCGAGGGCAATCAGCCCCAGCATTTT
-	TRBV30	TRBJ1-1	-	CAWSIGVGTEAFF	TGTGCCTGGAGTATCGGGGTAGGGACTGAAGCTTTCTTT
-	TRBV2	TRBJ2-1	TRBD2	CASSQWGLAHNEQFF	TGTGCCAGCAGCCAGTGGGGACTAGCCCACAATGAGCAGTTCTTC
-	TRBV5-1	TRBJ2-6	TRBD1	CASSWQETGALYGANVLTF	TGCGCCAGCAGCTGGCAGGAAACAGGGGCGCTCTATGGGGCCAACGTCCTGACTTTC
-	TRBV6-5	TRBJ2-3	-	CASSYSVQLTDTQYF	TGTGCCAGCAGTTACTCTGTACAGCTCACAGATACGCAGTATTTT
few	TRBV30	TRBJ1-1	-	CAWSVSGEAFF	TGTGCCTGGAGTGTAAGCGGTGAAGCTTTCTTT
-	TRBV4-1	TRBJ1-1	-	CASSPSPGGTEAFF	TGCGCCAGCAGCCCATCCCCCGGAGGCACTGAAGCTTTCTTT
-	TRBV4-3	TRBJ2-7	TRBD2	CASSQVISGSGGLYEQYF	TGCGCCAGCAGCCAAGTTATATCAGGGAGCGGGGGCCTCTACGAGCAGTACTTC
-	TRBV3-1/TRBV3-2	TRBJ2-3	-	CASSQDRSTGDTQYF	TGTGCCAGCAGCCAAGATCGGTCGACGGGGGATACGCAGTATTTT
-	TRBV6-1	TRBJ2-4	-	CASSERQALKNIQYF	TGTGCCAGCAGTGAGAGACAGGCTCTCAAAAACATTCAGTACTTC
-	TRBV28	TRBJ1-2	-	CASSGQNYGYTF	TGTGCCAGCAGTGGACAGAACTATGGCTACACCTTC
-	TRBV7-6	TRBJ2-1	TRBD1	CASSATGQGYNEQFF	TGTGCCAGCAGCGCGACGGGACAGGGCTACAATGAGCAGTTCTTC
-	TRBV3-1/TRBV3-2	TRBJ2-2	TRBD2	CASSQDRIAGAGGELFF	TGTGCCAGCAGCCAAGATAGGATAGCGGGAGCCGGCGGGGAGCTGTTTTTT
once	TRBV7-9	TRBJ1-6	-	CASSFLSYNSPLHF	TGTGCCAGCAGCTTCCTCAGCTATAATTCACCCCTCCACTTT
-	TRBV30	TRBJ2-7	-	CAWRFRRLATNSYEQYF	TGTGCCTGGAGGTTTAGGCGGCTAGCGACCAACTCCTACGAGCAGTACTTC
-	TRBV7-2	TRBJ1-3	TRBD1	CASSLGNRGPGNTIYF	TGTGCCAGCAGCTTAGGGAACAGGGGGCCTGGAAACACCATATATTTT
-	TRBV7-8	TRBJ1-2	-	CASSAWGVGGYTF	TGTGCCAGCAGCGCCTGGGGGGTGGGTGGCTACACCTTC
-	TRBV6-5	TRBJ2-1	TRBD2	CASMRTSGLNEQFF	TGTGCCAGCATGAGAACTAGCGGCCTCAATGAGCAGTTCTTC
few	TRBV11-3	TRBJ2-1	-	CASSRISGLDNEQFF	TGTGCCAGCAGCCGTATCTCGGGACTGGACAATGAGCAGTTCTTC
-	TRBV5-1	TRBJ1-1	-	CASSFGGTVEGNTEAFF	TGCGCCAGCAGCTTTGGAGGGACCGTCGAAGGAAACACTGAAGCTTTCTTT
-	TRBV19	TRBJ1-6	TRBD1	CASSITGEDSPLHF	TGTGCCAGTAGTATTACAGGGGAGGATTCACCCCTCCACTTT
once	TRBV6-5	TRBJ1-3	-	CASSFHSGDAGNTIYF	TGTGCCAGCAGTTTCCATTCCGGGGATGCTGGAAACACCATATATTTT
-	TRBV7-3	TRBJ2-5	TRBD2	CASSGTGGDRETQYF	TGTGCCAGCAGCGGAACGGGAGGGGATAGGGAGACCCAGTACTTC
-	TRBV19	TRBJ1-1	-	CASGRGRDTEAFF	TGTGCCAGTGGCCGGGGGAGGGACACTGAAGCTTTCTTT
-	TRBV3-1/TRBV3-2	TRBJ1-1	-	CASSQGDGTGGTEAFF	TGTGCCAGCAGCCAAGGGGACGGGACCGGGGGCACTGAAGCTTTCTTT
-	TRBV6-5	TRBJ2-7	-	CASSSGLASLYEQYF	TGTGCCAGCAGTTCCGGACTGGCATCTCTCTACGAGCAGTACTTC
-	TRBV7-2	TRBJ2-1	TRBD1	CASSFLGQGGYEQFF	TGTGCCAGCAGCTTTCTGGGACAGGGAGGGTATGAGCAGTTCTTC
-	TRBV11-2	TRBJ1-1	-	CASNQGLGTEAFF	TGTGCCAGCAACCAGGGTTTGGGCACTGAAGCTTTCTTT
few	TRBV28	TRBJ1-4	TRBD1	CASSSGDRGGEKLFF	TGTGCCAGCAGTTCGGGGGACAGGGGGGGCGAAAAACTGTTTTTT
-	TRBV5-6	TRBJ1-2	-	CASSLGGLANYGYTF	TGTGCCAGCAGCTTGGGAGGACTAGCTAACTATGGCTACACCTTC
-	TRBV28	TRBJ2-1	-	CASTPQAYYNEQFF	TGTGCCAGCACTCCGCAGGCTTACTACAATGAGCAGTTCTTC
-	TRBV2	TRBJ2-7	-	CATLTRFYEQYF	TGTGCCACCTTAACAAGATTCTACGAGCAGTACTTC
-	TRBV4-3	TRBJ1-1	-	CASSQDTVNTEAFF	TGCGCCAGCAGCCAAGATACAGTGAACACTGAAGCTTTCTTT
-	TRBV2	TRBJ1-1	-	CASSPRGSTEAFF	TGTGCCAGCAGTCCCAGGGGCAGCACTGAAGCTTTCTTT
-	TRBV20-1	TRBJ2-7	-	CSAISVYEQYF	TGCAGTGCTATTAGCGTCTACGAGCAGTACTTC
-	TRBV30	TRBJ1-4	TRBD1	CAWTPGGDGEKLFF	TGTGCCTGGACTCCAGGGGGAGACGGTGAAAAACTGTTTTTT
-	TRBV5-1	TRBJ2-7	-	CASSASASSYEQYF	TGCGCCAGCAGCGCTAGCGCTAGCTCCTACGAGCAGTACTTC
-	TRBV6-4	TRBJ2-1	-	CASSDSKGSDEQFF	TGTGCCAGCAGTGACTCTAAGGGGTCGGATGAGCAGTTCTTC
once	TRBV24-1	TRBJ1-5	TRBD1	CATSDGWDRGQGQPQHF	TGTGCCACCAGTGACGGCTGGGACAGGGGGCAAGGTCAGCCCCAGCATTTT
-	TRBV6-5	TRBJ1-4	-	CASSVRASGELFF	TGTGCCAGCAGCGTGAGGGCAAGTGGGGAACTGTTTTTT
-	TRBV13	TRBJ2-7	TRBD2	CASSPPSTSGPEQYF	TGTGCCAGCAGCCCGCCCTCAACTAGCGGACCAGAGCAGTACTTC
few	TRBV6-2/TRBV6-3	TRBJ2-2	-	CASSPQGGADTGELFF	TGTGCCAGCAGTCCCCAGGGAGGAGCTGACACCGGGGAGCTGTTTTTT
once	TRBV4-3	TRBJ1-3	-	CASSQDTSGGDTIYF	TGCGCCAGCAGCCAAGATACTTCGGGGGGGGACACCATATATTTT
-	TRBV4-1	TRBJ1-3	-	CASARVGQSSGNTIYF	TGCGCCAGCGCCCGGGTTGGACAGAGCTCTGGAAACACCATATATTTT
-	TRBV9	TRBJ1-4	-	CASSPGGEKLFF	TGTGCCAGCAGCCCAGGTGGTGAAAAACTGTTTTTT
-	TRBV7-8	TRBJ1-2	-	CASSRTIYGYTF	TGTGCCAGCAGCCGGACAATTTATGGCTACACCTTC
-	TRBV12-3/TRBV12-4	TRBJ2-7	TRBD1	CASRPGQGHEQYF	TGTGCCAGCAGGCCGGGACAGGGCCACGAGCAGTACTTC
-	TRBV18	TRBJ2-5	TRBD2	CASSPVSAGETQYF	TGTGCCAGCTCACCAGTCTCAGCGGGGGAGACCCAGTACTTC
-	TRBV7-9	TRBJ2-2	-	CASSPRGSANTGELFF	TGTGCCAGCAGCCCTAGGGGGTCAGCGAACACCGGGGAGCTGTTTTTT
-	TRBV6-1	TRBJ1-3	-	CASSDSWRGNTIYF	TGTGCCAGCAGTGACAGCTGGCGCGGTAACACCATATATTTT
-	TRBV5-1	TRBJ1-1	-	CASSIDQGPEAFF	TGCGCCAGCAGCATAGATCAGGGTCCTGAAGCTTTCTTT